A selection of T cell receptor beta chains follows, all from one sample in a study of shared clonotypes between healthy human individuals. Sequencing was performed with immunoSEQ multiplex PCR; in TCRdb, only in-frame clones are kept and a portion is missing. Of some 200,000 clones detected, over 50% appear once; the ten largest clones hold roughly a tenth. The sequencing input was memory CD4+ T cells sorted from blood. These receptors all stem from a man aged 25 to 40 in good health. Both conserved end residues are trimmed from each CDR3. Each record gives: V gene, CDR3 protein.

TRBV18 ASSPGTSGSYEQF
TRBV10-3 AISGSDKPGYEQY
TRBV29-1 SVDSGGQGGYT
TRBV6-5 AVRGTRGSGEF
TRBV10-3 AIRGGAISEQF
TRBV7-8 ASSPQGGRYNEQF
TRBV5-1 ASSLDRSAEAF
TRBV19 ASRPGGASGANVLT
TRBV5-6 ASSSPGRDTEAF
TRBV11-2 ASSLFAGQSTDTQY
TRBV2 ASGPYNEQF
TRBV11-2 ASSPGTSIYTQY
TRBV2 ASSDLKGAPYEQY
TRBV2 ASSDSPGTGVTGELF
TRBV7-2 ASSSTASGAYEQY
TRBV29-1 SAHFLRLAGGTGELF
TRBV29-1 SVGRDMNTEAF
TRBV5-4 ASSLIGAENIQY
TRBV5-1 ASSLGEVYNEQF
TRBV27 ASSLWRGTEAF
TRBV29-1 SVRGGGKTNYGYT
TRBV7-9 ASSLDLAGSSYEQY
TRBV9 ASSVGSGLRPTIY
TRBV5-1 ASTLAGASYEQY
TRBV25-1 ASSGPLQGGEAF
TRBV11-2 ASSLDQGDEQY
TRBV5-4 ASSSPGQDIQTYGYT
TRBV6-1 ASSGFRDWDNEQF
TRBV28 ASSLAGPQMGTEAF
TRBV6-1 ASSVRSQALSTDTQY
TRBV27 ASREPGLAAEQY
TRBV11-2 ASSTGLAGTYEQY
TRBV7-8 ASSLRETGSDTQY
TRBV10-3 AISESDTDYYEQY
TRBV9 ASSPDGMNTEAF
TRBV4-3 ASSQDRAGETQY
TRBV27 ASSSTSGSWGYYEQY
TRBV11-1 ASSTFGLAEQF
TRBV10-1 ASSPSGAGTQY
TRBV5-6 ASSPLGEGTGQETQY